The 27 T cell receptor beta chains reported below all come from one sample, sequenced in a study of control samples from healthy donors and cancer patients. Sequenced by immunoSEQ multiplex PCR; TCRdb stores in-frame clones only, minus some. In the table there are 140,000 to 150,000 clones, more than 85% of which are singletons. Sequences were obtained from blood. The receptors shown here come from a young man in good health.

Relative to its sample, this clone is medium-sized. This chain connects TRBV18 to TRBJ1-6; D gene ambiguous. The CDR3 sequence is 18 residues long. V was clipped by 3 bases and J by 7 bases, with 22 bases between them. Germline V gene data show CDR1 as KGHSH and CDR2 as LQKENI. The CDR3 region is CASSPVLAGTADNSPLHF. The CDR3 DNA sequence: TGTGCCAGCTCACCCGTCCTAGCCGGCACAGCAGACAATTCACCCCTCCACTTT.

The chain carries TRBV7-2 and TRBJ1-1; D remains ambiguous. Germline V CDR1 and CDR2: SGHTA, FQGNSA. Trimming left V 1 base short and J 4 bases short, with 13 bases between. CDR3 length: 15 amino acids. The CDR3 DNA sequence: TGTGCCAGCAGCTTAGGGGTTATGGAACGCACTGAAGCTTTCTTT. Its translation is CASSLGVMERTEAFF.

The V gene is TRBV9, the J gene TRBJ2-5; D ambiguous. The CDR3 sequence is 14 residues long. CDR1 is SGDLS, CDR2 YYNGEE, per germline. Trimming shortened V by 0 bases and J by 5 bases, and 11 bases separated the two germline ends. DNA for the CDR3: TGTGCCAGCAGCGTAGCTACCGTCTCGGAGACCCAGTACTTC. Its protein product is CASSVATVSETQYF. Together with reference TRBV9 and TRBJ2-5, the CDR3 gives the full variable domain: DSGVTQTPKHLITATGQRVTLRCSPRSGDLSVYWYQQSLDQGLQFLIQYYNGEERAKGNILERFSAQQFPDLHSELNLSSLELGDSALYFCASSVATVSETQYFGPGTRLLVL.

This sequence joins TRBV7-9 and TRBJ1-1; no definite D call. Germline V gene data show CDR1 as SEHNR and CDR2 as FQNEAQ (reference sequence). Trimming removed 4 bases at V and 4 bases at J, with 16 bases between. CDR3 size: 15 residues. The CDR3 DNA sequence: TGTGCCAGCAGCTCCTTTCCCGGGGAGGGCACTGAAGCTTTCTTT. Its protein is CASSSFPGEGTEAFF.

The chain links TRBV5-6 to TRBJ1-5; 7 bases map to TRBD1. J lost 2 bases, V lost 3 bases, and 2 bases had no gene match. The CDR3 is made up of 14 amino acids. CDR1 SGHDT and CDR2 YYEEEE come from the germline V gene. The CDR3 nucleotides are TGTGCCAGCAGCTACAGGGGAGGCAATCAGCCCCAGCATTTT. This translates into CASSYRGGNQPQHF.

The V gene is TRBV5-4, the J gene TRBJ2-7, with TRBD1 matching 8 bases. Germline V gives CDR1 SGHNT, CDR2 YYREEE (reference sequence). The CDR3 runs 13 residues. After removal of 4 bases from V and 4 bases from J, the junction contained 4 bases not matched to a gene. Here the CDR3 DNA reads TGTGCCAGCAGCGTAAACAGGGGGTACGAGCAGTACTTC. Protein: CASSVNRGYEQYF.

This chain joins TRBV19 and TRBJ2-3, with D uncertain. The germline gives CDR1 LNHDA, CDR2 SQIVND (reference sequence). V gave up 1 base and J gave up 2 bases, with 7 bases separating them. This CDR3 spans 14 amino acids. CDR3: CASSIGRATDTQYF. CDR3 DNA: TGTGCCAGTAGTATAGGCAGAGCCACAGATACGCAGTATTTT.

The V and J genes are TRBV3-1 (or the pseudogene TRBV3-2) and TRBJ2-3, with D unclear. V dropped 2 bases and J dropped 4 bases, with 10 bases sitting between them. The CDR3 contains 14 residues. Germline CDR1 reads LGHDT; CDR2 reads YNNKEL (reference sequence). The CDR3 DNA reads TGTGCCAGCAGCCAAAAGGTTTCCCCAGATACGCAGTATTTT. Protein: CASSQKVSPDTQYF.

The CDR3 DNA is TGTGCCAGCAGCTTGGTTAGTTGGCTTTCTTCTGGAAACACCATATATTTT. Translated: CASSLVSWLSSGNTIYF. The V gene is TRBV5-6, the J gene TRBJ1-3; D unclear. CDR3 length equals 17 residues. The germline gives CDR1 SGHDT, CDR2 YYEEEE. Trimming took off 0 bases at V and 1 base at J, with 14 bases between the two ends.

CDR3 DNA sequence: TGTGCCAGCAGCAAAGGCACAGCACTCAACTATGGCTACACCTTC. Protein: CASSKGTALNYGYTF. This chain links TRBV21-1 with TRBJ1-2; the listed D gene, TRBD1, was not tested against the DNA. TRBV21-1 corresponds to a pseudogene. The CDR3 is 15 residues long.

This chain uses TRBV5-1 with TRBJ2-3; D unresolved. Germline CDR1 reads SGHRS; CDR2 reads YFSETQ. V was clipped by 6 bases and J by 4 bases, with 21 bases between them. The CDR3 spans 16 residues. The CDR3 nucleotides are TGCGCCAGCACCCCGGGTGGCGTACCCCGAGCAGATACGCAGTATTTT. Translating gives CASTPGGVPRADTQYF. Complete variable domain (other parts from reference TRBV5-1 and TRBJ2-3): KAGVTQTPRYLIKTRGQQVTLSCSPISGHRSVSWYQQTPGQGLQFLFEYFSETQRNKGNFPGRFSGRQFSNSRSEMNVSTLELGDSALYLCASTPGGVPRADTQYFGPGTRLTVL.

The V call is TRBV18, the J call TRBJ2-6; 7 nucleotides align to TRBD1. V shed 5 bases and J 1 base; nucleotides not matched to a gene: 8. Germline CDR1 KGHSH, CDR2 LQKENI. The CDR3 length is 17 residues. DNA of the CDR3: TGTGCCAGCTCAAGCGGACAGGTCACTTCTGGGGCCAACGTCCTGACTTTC. Its protein product is CASSSGQVTSGANVLTF.

This chain connects TRBV4-3 to TRBJ2-7, with 11 bases identical to TRBD1. The germline gives CDR1 LGHNA, CDR2 YSLEER. The junction had 7 bases not matched to a gene; V was cut back by 3 bases and J by 6 bases. The length of the CDR3 is 15 residues. The CDR3 region has the DNA TGCGCCAGCAGCCAGTGGACAGGGGGCTTCAGCGAGCAGTACTTC. Amino acids: CASSQWTGGFSEQYF.

This chain joins TRBV7-9 and TRBJ2-7; D unresolved. This CDR3 is built from 12 residues. The V end lost 5 bases, the J end lost 5 bases, and 10 bases lay between the germline ends. Germline assignment: CDR1 SEHNR and CDR2 FQNEAQ (reference sequence). The CDR3 spells CASSPQRDEQYF. CDR3 sequence (DNA): TGTGCCAGCAGCCCTCAACGGGACGAGCAGTACTTC.

The V call is TRBV4-1, the J call TRBJ2-7; 7 nucleotides agree with TRBD2. Germline-derived CDR1 and CDR2 are MGHRA and YSYEKL. V shed 3 bases, J shed 0 bases, and the junction held 5 bases outside the gene matches. This CDR3 has 15 residues. Written as DNA, the CDR3 is TGCGCCAGCAGCCATATCTCGGGGGGCTCCTACGAGCAGTACTTC. Translated: CASSHISGGSYEQYF.

The chain is built from TRBV28 and TRBJ1-1, with D possibly being TRBD1 (5 bases). This CDR3 contains 15 residues. Germline CDR1 is MDHEN and CDR2 is SYDVKM. V lost 2 bases and J 1 base, leaving 11 bases between the germline ends. The CDR3 region is CASSLPGTKNTEAFF. The CDR3 DNA reads as TGTGCCAGCAGTTTACCCGGGACGAAGAACACTGAAGCTTTCTTT.

The V and J genes are TRBV5-1 and TRBJ2-5; D may be TRBD1 or TRBD2 (6 bases each). The length of the CDR3 is 14 residues. Germline V gives CDR1 SGHRS, CDR2 YFSETQ. Trimming took 2 bases from V and 5 from J, leaving 13 bases between them. The CDR3 region is CASSLGGPGETQYF. CDR3 coding DNA: TGCGCCAGCAGCTTAGGGGGGCCTGGGGAGACCCAGTACTTC.

CDR3 in DNA: TGTGCCTGGAGCGCCACAGGGACGGACACTGAAGCTTTCTTT. Its protein product is CAWSATGTDTEAFF. The chain is built from TRBV30 and TRBJ1-1; a possible D gene is TRBD1 (6 bases). CDR1 GTSNPN and CDR2 SVGIG come from the germline V gene (reference sequence). The V end was cut by 3 bases, the J end by 3 bases, with 14 bases between. The CDR3 runs to 14 residues.

The chain carries TRBV19 and TRBJ2-1; possible D gene TRBD1, 6 bases. CDR3 length: 16 amino acids. Per germline, CDR1 LNHDA and CDR2 SQIVND (reference sequence). Trimming stripped 7 bases from V and 6 bases from J, with 22 bases between. Here the CDR3 reads CASMGSRGNFFNEQFF. CDR3 DNA sequence: TGTGCCAGTATGGGGAGCAGGGGCAACTTTTTCAATGAGCAGTTCTTC.

V usage is TRBV6-5 and J usage is TRBJ2-7; 7 bases fit TRBD2. The V segment lost 8 bases and the J segment 3 bases; nucleotides outside the gene matches: 13. CDR3 length: 15 amino acids. Germline V gene data show CDR1 as MNHEY and CDR2 as SVGAGI. The CDR3 nucleotides are TGTGCCAGCCTAGCTGGGGGGAGGGTTCACTACGAGCAGTACTTC. Its translation is CASLAGGRVHYEQYF.

The chain uses TRBV6-6 and TRBJ2-7; D is uncertain. The germline V and J ends were trimmed by 3 bases and 7 bases, with 10 bases remaining between them. Per the germline V gene, CDR1 is MNHNY and CDR2 is SVGAGI (reference sequence). CDR3 length equals 12 residues. For the CDR3, the DNA is TGTGCCAGCAGTTATTTAGGTCGGGAGCAGTACTTC. The encoded protein is CASSYLGREQYF.

The chain is built from TRBV2 and TRBJ1-2; D remains ambiguous. Germline CDR1 and CDR2: SNHLY and FYNNEI. The length of the CDR3 is 11 residues. V dropped 3 bases and J dropped 8 bases, with 7 bases sitting between them. CDR3 in amino acids: CASSDFWGYTF. The CDR3 bases are TGTGCCAGCAGTGACTTCTGGGGCTACACCTTC.

This chain joins TRBV18 and TRBJ1-4; D is undetermined. V lost 4 bases and J 0 bases, leaving 9 bases between the germline ends. Per germline, CDR1 KGHSH and CDR2 LQKENI. This CDR3 has 15 amino acids. The CDR3 nucleotides are TGTGCCAGCTCACGGAATCCAACAACTAATGAAAAACTGTTTTTT. This encodes CASSRNPTTNEKLFF.

The CDR3 region is CASSLPATEAFF. The CDR3 coding sequence is TGTGCCAGCAGTTTACCGGCCACTGAAGCTTTCTTT. V and J are TRBV12-3 or TRBV12-4 and TRBJ1-1; D not certain. Trimming took off 2 bases at V and 4 bases at J, with 5 bases between the two ends. The CDR3 is 12 residues long.

This sequence joins TRBV4-3 and TRBJ2-5; D might be TRBD2 (6 bases). Germline lookup yields CDR1 LGHNA and CDR2 YSLEER. V lost 3 bases and J 2 bases, leaving 7 bases between the germline ends. The CDR3 has 13 residues. CDR3 loop: CASSQGGQETQYF. The CDR3 DNA reads as TGCGCCAGCAGCCAGGGAGGACAAGAGACCCAGTACTTC.

This chain connects TRBV9 to TRBJ2-7; D unresolved. CDR1 and CDR2 (germline): SGDLS, YYNGEE. V dropped 0 bases and J dropped 3 bases, with 10 bases sitting between them. There are 14 residues in the CDR3. The CDR3 DNA reads TGTGCCAGCAGCGTAGGAACATTCTACTACGAGCAGTACTTC. Translating gives CASSVGTFYYEQYF.

V is TRBV3-1 (or the pseudogene TRBV3-2) and J is TRBJ1-6; no reliable D call. Trimming pared 5 bases from V and 6 bases from J, leaving 11 bases between. The length of the CDR3 is 14 residues. CDR1 is LGHDT, CDR2 YNNKEL, per germline (reference sequence). The CDR3 DNA follows: TGTGCCAGCAGCTCCGGTTATTCTAATTCACCCCTCCACTTT. Amino acids: CASSSGYSNSPLHF.